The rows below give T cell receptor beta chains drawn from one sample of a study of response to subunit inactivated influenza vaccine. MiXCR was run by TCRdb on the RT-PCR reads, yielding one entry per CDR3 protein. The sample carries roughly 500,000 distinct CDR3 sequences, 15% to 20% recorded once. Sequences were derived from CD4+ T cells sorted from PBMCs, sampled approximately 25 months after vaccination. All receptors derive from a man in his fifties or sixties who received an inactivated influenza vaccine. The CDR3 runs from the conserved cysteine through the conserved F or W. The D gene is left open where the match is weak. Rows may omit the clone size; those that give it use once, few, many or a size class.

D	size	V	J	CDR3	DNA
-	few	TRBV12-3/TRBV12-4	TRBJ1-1	CAIQQGGESEAFF	TGTGCCATTCAACAGGGAGGTGAGAGTGAAGCTTTCTTT
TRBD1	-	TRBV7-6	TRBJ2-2	CASSLLSGQGAGGELFF	TGTGCCAGCAGCTTACTTAGTGGACAGGGGGCCGGCGGGGAGCTGTTTTTT
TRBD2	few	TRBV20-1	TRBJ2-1	CSASTSGPSYNEQFF	TGCAGTGCTAGCACTAGCGGCCCCTCCTACAATGAGCAGTTCTTC
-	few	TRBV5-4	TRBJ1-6	CASSSNSGGLANSPLHF	TGTGCCAGCAGCTCAAATTCCGGCGGGTTAGCGAATTCACCCCTCCACTTT
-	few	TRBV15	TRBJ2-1	CATSRPGRDNEQFF	TGTGCCACCAGCAGACCCGGACGGGACAATGAGCAGTTCTTC
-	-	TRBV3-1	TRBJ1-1	CASSQVRVIRTEAFF	TGTGCCAGCAGCCAAGTAAGGGTGATAAGGACTGAAGCTTTCTTT
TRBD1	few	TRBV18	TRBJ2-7	CASSWAGQGNDEQYF	TGTGCCAGCTCATGGGCGGGACAGGGAAACGACGAGCAGTACTTC
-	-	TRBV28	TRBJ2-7	CASSPGKLGEQYF	TGTGCCAGCAGCCCCGGGAAGCTGGGAGAGCAGTACTTC
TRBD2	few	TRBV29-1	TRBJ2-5	CSVEIGGGTRETQYF	TGCAGCGTTGAAATAGGCGGGGGGACCAGAGAGACCCAGTACTTC
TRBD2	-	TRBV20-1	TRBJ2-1	CSARDITGGLNNEQFF	TGCAGTGCTAGAGATATAACGGGGGGTCTGAACAATGAGCAGTTCTTC
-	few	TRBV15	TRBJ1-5	CATTGGLGQPQHF	TGTGCCACCACGGGGGGGCTTGGTCAGCCCCAGCATTTT
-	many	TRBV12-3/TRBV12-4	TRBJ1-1	CASRGGRIRNTEAFF	TGTGCCAGCAGGGGCGGTCGGATAAGGAACACTGAAGCTTTCTTT
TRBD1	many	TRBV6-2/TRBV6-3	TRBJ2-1	CASSSRDRDDEQFF	TGTGCCAGCAGTTCCCGGGACAGGGATGATGAGCAGTTCTTC
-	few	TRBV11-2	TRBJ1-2	CASSLGSKNYGYTF	TGTGCCAGCAGCTTAGGAAGTAAGAACTATGGCTACACCTTC
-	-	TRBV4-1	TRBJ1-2	CASSQGVPRAANYGYTF	TGCGCCAGCAGCCAAGGCGTCCCAAGGGCGGCTAACTATGGCTACACCTTC
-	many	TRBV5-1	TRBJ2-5	CASSLREETQYF	TGCGCCAGCAGCTTGCGGGAAGAGACCCAGTACTTC
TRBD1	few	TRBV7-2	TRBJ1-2	CASSSGQGYYGYTF	TGTGCCAGCAGCTCGGGACAGGGATACTATGGCTACACCTTC
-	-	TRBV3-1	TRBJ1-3	CASSQGPPAGNTIYF	TGTGCCAGCAGCCAAGGACCCCCGGCGGGAAACACCATATATTTT
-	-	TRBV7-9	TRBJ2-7	CASRPPRRLPYEQYF	TGTGCCAGCAGGCCACCAAGGAGACTACCCTACGAGCAGTACTTC
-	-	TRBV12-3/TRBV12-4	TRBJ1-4	CASSTGMGEKLFF	TGTGCCAGCAGCACCGGAATGGGTGAAAAACTGTTTTTT
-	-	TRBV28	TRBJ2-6	CASKAASGANVLTF	TGTGCCAGCAAAGCAGCCTCTGGGGCCAACGTCCTGACTTTC
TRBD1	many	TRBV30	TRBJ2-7	CATGRGTGIIYEQYF	TGTGCAACGGGACGAGGGACAGGGATTATCTACGAGCAGTACTTC
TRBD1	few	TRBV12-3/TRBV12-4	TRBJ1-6	CASSASKGAQGSPLHF	TGTGCCAGCAGTGCTAGCAAGGGGGCGCAGGGTTCACCCCTCCACTTT
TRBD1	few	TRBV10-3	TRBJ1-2	CAISPMLGGGDGYTF	TGTGCCATCAGCCCGATGCTGGGAGGGGGCGACGGCTACACCTTC
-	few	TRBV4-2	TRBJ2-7	CASSQGGGGTYEQYF	TGTGCCAGCAGCCAAGGAGGCGGGGGCACCTACGAGCAGTACTTC
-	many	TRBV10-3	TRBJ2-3	CAISPQDTDTQYF	TGTGCCATCAGTCCACAGGACACAGATACGCAGTATTTT
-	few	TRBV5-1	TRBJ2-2	CASSRNGEEAGELFF	TGCGCCAGCAGCCGCAATGGTGAGGAGGCCGGGGAGCTGTTTTTT
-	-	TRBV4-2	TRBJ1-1	CASSQVAENTEAFF	TGTGCCAGCAGCCAAGTGGCGGAGAACACTGAAGCTTTCTTT
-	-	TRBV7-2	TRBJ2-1	CASSLGPGDYEQFF	TGTGCCAGCAGCTTAGGCCCCGGGGACTATGAGCAGTTCTTC
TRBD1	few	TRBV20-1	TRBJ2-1	CSAGGRYNEQFF	TGCAGTGCAGGGGGCCGGTACAATGAGCAGTTCTTC
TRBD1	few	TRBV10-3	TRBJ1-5	CAISGTGSNQPQHF	TGTGCCATCAGTGGGACAGGGAGCAATCAGCCCCAGCATTTT
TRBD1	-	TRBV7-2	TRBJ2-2	CASRAGTANTGELFF	TGTGCCAGCAGGGCCGGGACAGCGAACACCGGGGAGCTGTTTTTT